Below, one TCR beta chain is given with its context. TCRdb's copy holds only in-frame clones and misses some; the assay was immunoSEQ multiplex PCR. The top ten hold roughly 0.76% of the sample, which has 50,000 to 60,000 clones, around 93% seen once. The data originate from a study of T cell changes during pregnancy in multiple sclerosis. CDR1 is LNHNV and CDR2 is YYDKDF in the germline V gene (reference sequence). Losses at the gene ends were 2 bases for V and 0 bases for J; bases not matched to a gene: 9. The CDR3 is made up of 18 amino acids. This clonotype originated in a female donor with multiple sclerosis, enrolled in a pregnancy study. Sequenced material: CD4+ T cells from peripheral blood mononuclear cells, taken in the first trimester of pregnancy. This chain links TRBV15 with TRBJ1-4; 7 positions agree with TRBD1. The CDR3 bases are TGTGCCACCAGCAGACCCACAGGGGTTAGGGCAACTAATGAAAAACTGTTTTTT. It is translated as CATSRPTGVRATNEKLFF.